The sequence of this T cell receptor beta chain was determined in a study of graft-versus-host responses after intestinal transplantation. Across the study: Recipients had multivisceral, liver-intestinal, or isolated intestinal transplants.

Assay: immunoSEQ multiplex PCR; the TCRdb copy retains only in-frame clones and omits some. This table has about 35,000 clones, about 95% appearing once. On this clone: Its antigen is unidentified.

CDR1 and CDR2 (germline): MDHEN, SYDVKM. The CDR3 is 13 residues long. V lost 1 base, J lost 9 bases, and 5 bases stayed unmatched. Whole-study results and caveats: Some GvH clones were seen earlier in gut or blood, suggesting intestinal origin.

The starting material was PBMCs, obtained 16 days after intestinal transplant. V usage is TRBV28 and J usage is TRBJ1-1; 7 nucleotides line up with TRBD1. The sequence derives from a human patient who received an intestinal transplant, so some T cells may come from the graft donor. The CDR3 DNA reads TGTGCCAGCAGTTTATATTTAAGGGGGCAAGCTTTCTTT. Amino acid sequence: CASSLYLRGQAFF.